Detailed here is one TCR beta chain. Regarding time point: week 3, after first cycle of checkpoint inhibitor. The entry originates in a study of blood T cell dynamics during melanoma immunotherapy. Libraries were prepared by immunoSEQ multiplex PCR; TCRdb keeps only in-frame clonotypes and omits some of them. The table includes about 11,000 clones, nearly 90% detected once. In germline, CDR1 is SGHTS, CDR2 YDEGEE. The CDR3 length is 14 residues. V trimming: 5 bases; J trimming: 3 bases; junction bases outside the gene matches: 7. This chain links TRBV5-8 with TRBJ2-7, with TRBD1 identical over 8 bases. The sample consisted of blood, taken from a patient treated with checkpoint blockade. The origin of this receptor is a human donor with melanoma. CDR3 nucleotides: TGTGCCAGCAGGTCTGGACAGGGCGGCTACGAGCAGTACTTC. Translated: CASRSGQGGYEQYF.